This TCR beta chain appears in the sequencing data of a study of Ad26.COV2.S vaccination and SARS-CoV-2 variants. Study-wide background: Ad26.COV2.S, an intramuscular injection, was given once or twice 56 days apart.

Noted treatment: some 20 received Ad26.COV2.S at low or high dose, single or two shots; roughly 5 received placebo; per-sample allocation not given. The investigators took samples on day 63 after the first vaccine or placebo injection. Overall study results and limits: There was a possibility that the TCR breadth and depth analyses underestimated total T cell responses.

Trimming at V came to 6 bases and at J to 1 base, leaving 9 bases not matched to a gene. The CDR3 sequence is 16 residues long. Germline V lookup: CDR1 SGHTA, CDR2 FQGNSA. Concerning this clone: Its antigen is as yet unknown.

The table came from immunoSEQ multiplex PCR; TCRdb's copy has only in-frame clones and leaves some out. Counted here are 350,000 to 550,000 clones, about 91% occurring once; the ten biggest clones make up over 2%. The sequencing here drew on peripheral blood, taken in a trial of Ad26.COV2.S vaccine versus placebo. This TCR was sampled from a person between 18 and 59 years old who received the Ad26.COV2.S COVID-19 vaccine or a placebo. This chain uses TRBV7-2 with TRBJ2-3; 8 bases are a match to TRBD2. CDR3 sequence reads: CASSQTSGYRTDTQYF. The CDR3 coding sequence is TGTGCCAGCAGTCAAACTAGCGGCTATCGCACAGATACGCAGTATTTT.